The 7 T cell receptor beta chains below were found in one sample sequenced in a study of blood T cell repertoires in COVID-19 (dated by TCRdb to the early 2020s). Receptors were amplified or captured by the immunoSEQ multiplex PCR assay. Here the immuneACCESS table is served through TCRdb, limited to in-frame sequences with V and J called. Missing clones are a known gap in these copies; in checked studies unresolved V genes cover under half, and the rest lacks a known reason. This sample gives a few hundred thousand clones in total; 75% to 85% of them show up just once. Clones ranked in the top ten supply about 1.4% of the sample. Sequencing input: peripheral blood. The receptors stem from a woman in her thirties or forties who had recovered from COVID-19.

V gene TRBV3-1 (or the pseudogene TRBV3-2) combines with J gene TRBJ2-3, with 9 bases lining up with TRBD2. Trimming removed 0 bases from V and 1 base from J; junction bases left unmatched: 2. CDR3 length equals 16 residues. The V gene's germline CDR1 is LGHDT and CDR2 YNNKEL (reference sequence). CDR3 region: CASSQDGGGGTDTQYF. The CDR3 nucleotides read TGTGCCAGCAGCCAAGATGGCGGGGGGGGCACAGATACGCAGTATTTT.

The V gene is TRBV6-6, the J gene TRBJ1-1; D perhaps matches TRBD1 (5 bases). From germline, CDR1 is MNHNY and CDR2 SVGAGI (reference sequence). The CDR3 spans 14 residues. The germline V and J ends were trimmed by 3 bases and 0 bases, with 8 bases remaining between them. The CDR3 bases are TGTGCCAGCAGTTATGAGGACATGAACACTGAAGCTTTCTTT. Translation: CASSYEDMNTEAFF.

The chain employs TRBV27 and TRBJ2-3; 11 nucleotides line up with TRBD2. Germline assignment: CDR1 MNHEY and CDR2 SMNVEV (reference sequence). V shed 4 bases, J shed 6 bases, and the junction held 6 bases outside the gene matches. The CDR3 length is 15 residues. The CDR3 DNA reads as TGTGCCAGCAGTTCCCCTAGCGGGGGGAGGGATACGCAGTATTTT. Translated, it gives CASSSPSGGRDTQYF.

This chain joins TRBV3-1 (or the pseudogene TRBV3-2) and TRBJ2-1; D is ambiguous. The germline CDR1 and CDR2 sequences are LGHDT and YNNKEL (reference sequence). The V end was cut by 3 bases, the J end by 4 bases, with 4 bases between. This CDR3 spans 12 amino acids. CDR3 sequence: CASSHEYNEQFF. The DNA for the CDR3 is TGTGCCAGCAGCCATGAGTACAATGAGCAGTTCTTC.

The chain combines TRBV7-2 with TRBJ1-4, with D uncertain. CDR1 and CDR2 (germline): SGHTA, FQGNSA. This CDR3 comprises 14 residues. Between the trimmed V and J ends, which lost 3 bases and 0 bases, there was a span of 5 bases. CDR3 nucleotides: TGTGCCAGCAGCTTCCGAGCAACTAATGAAAAACTGTTTTTT. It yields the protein CASSFRATNEKLFF.

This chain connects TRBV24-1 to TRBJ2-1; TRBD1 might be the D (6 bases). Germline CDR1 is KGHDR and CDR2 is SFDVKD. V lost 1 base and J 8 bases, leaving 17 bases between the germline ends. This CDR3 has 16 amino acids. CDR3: CATSDFAARGHHEQFF. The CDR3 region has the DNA TGTGCCACCAGTGATTTCGCGGCAAGGGGACACCATGAGCAGTTCTTC.

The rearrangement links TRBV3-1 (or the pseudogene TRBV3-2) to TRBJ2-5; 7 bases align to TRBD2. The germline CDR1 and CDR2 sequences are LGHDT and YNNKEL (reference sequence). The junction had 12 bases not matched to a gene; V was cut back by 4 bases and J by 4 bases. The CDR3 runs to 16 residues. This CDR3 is CASSLRSGGGLETQYF. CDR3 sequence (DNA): TGTGCCAGCAGCCTAAGATCCGGCGGGGGTTTAGAGACCCAGTACTTC.